The next 12 T cell receptor beta chains were all read from a single sample in a study of response to subunit inactivated influenza vaccine. Using its own MiXCR run on the RT-PCR reads, TCRdb lists one record per CDR3 protein. The repertoire holds about 190,000 distinct CDR3 sequences, with approximately 14% as singletons. The source was CD8+ T cells sorted from PBMCs, collected 5 days after vaccination. These receptors came from a man in his fifties who received an inactivated influenza vaccine.

This clonotype occurred a few times. The V call is TRBV10-3, the J call TRBJ2-7; 9 bases are shared with TRBD2. CDR1 ENHRY and CDR2 SYGVKD come from the germline V gene. The V segment lost 2 bases and the J segment 4 bases; nucleotides outside the gene matches: 9. This CDR3 has 16 amino acids. In nucleotides, the CDR3 is TGTGCCATCAGTGAGCCGGGACTAGCTGGAGAATACGAGCAGTACTTC. It translates to CAISEPGLAGEYEQYF.

This clonotype came up many times. This chain uses TRBV30 with TRBJ2-3; 10 bases line up with TRBD2. The CDR3 is made up of 15 amino acids. V shed 1 base, J shed 6 bases, and the junction held 7 bases outside the gene matches. Germline values: CDR1 GTSNPN, CDR2 SVGIG (reference sequence). DNA of the CDR3: TGTGCCTGGAGTGGCCCTAGCGGGGGTTGGGATACGCAGTATTTT. Amino acids: CAWSGPSGGWDTQYF.

This chain uses TRBV19 with TRBJ2-1, with 7 bases matching TRBD2. The CDR3 extends over 14 amino acids. The germline CDR1 and CDR2 sequences are LNHDA and SQIVND (reference sequence). V shed 4 bases, J shed 5 bases, and the junction held 5 bases outside the gene matches. CDR3 region: CASSTTSWDNEQFF. As DNA, the CDR3 is TGTGCCAGTAGTACGACTAGCTGGGACAATGAGCAGTTCTTC.

This clonotype came up a few times. Relative to the germline gene, one junction end is altered; a read error may explain this. The chain uses TRBV27 and TRBJ1-5; D is unclear. CDR1 is MNHEY, CDR2 SMNVEV, per germline (reference sequence). CDR3 length equals 14 residues. The CDR3 coding sequence is TGTGCCAGCAGTTTATATGTGAGCAGTCAGCCCCAGCATTTT. Encoded protein: CASSLYVSSQPQHF.

The V and J genes are TRBV29-1 and TRBJ1-2; 8 bases line up with TRBD1. CDR1 is SQVTM, CDR2 ANQGSEA, per germline. This CDR3 region has 16 residues. J gave up 4 bases and V 0 bases, and 10 bases lay outside the gene matches. This CDR3 reads CSVEEAGGASSYGYTF. CDR3 nucleotide sequence: TGCAGCGTTGAAGAGGCAGGGGGCGCGAGCAGCTATGGCTACACCTTC.

The chain links TRBV6-4 to TRBJ2-1, with 8 nucleotides matching TRBD2. With 4 bases clipped from V and 1 base from J, the junction kept 6 bases outside the gene matches. The CDR3 contains 16 residues. The V gene's germline CDR1 is MRHNA and CDR2 SNTAGT. The CDR3 region is CASSATGGGSYNEQFF. The DNA for the CDR3 is TGTGCCAGCAGTGCGACGGGAGGGGGGTCCTACAATGAGCAGTTCTTC.

This chain connects TRBV6-5 to TRBJ1-5; 8 bases agree with TRBD1. V dropped 5 bases and J dropped 7; count of bases not matched to a gene: 10. CDR1 MNHEY and CDR2 SVGAGI come from the germline V gene. The CDR3 is 15 amino acids. The CDR3 is CASSLLGQGGQPQHF. In nucleotides, the CDR3 is TGTGCCAGCAGTCTACTAGGACAGGGAGGCCAGCCCCAGCATTTT.

This clonotype was counted many times. The V call is TRBV11-2, the J call TRBJ2-5; D ambiguous. The CDR3 runs to 11 residues. V lost 5 bases and J lost 2, with 3 bases in between. Germline V lookup: CDR1 SGHAT, CDR2 FQNNGV. The CDR3 DNA reads TGTGCCAGCAGCCTTCAAGAGACCCAGTACTTC. It specifies CASSLQETQYF.

This clonotype came up a few times. The chain has TRBV12-3 or TRBV12-4 and TRBJ2-3, with D hard to call. The length of the CDR3 is 15 residues. V gave up 7 bases and J gave up 7 bases, with 21 bases separating them. CDR3 DNA: TGTGCCAGCACCACCGCCCCCTCTATTAGGCATACGCAGTATTTT. It is translated as CASTTAPSIRHTQYF.

This clonotype has more than one count but fewer than ten. The rearrangement uses TRBV10-2 and TRBJ1-5, with TRBD1 matching over 12 bases. This CDR3 is 14 amino acids long. Germline V gene lookup returns CDR1 WSHSY and CDR2 SAAADI. Unmatched junction bases numbered 4, after V lost 7 bases and J lost 6 bases. The CDR3: CASMGQGAVQPQHF. The CDR3 DNA reads TGCGCCAGCATGGGACAGGGGGCCGTTCAGCCCCAGCATTTT.

This clonotype was seen at least ten times. The rearrangement joins TRBV6-5 to TRBJ1-6; TRBD1 is a possible D gene (6 bases). Germline V gives CDR1 MNHEY, CDR2 SVGAGI. Trimming stripped 1 base from V and 7 bases from J, with 14 bases between. The CDR3 length is 16 residues. CDR3 bases: TGTGCCAGCAGTTACTATTGGGGGGCGGAAAATTCACCCCTCCACTTT. Translating it yields CASSYYWGAENSPLHF.

V is TRBV20-1 and J is TRBJ2-7; D may be TRBD2 (6 bases). Germline V CDR1 and CDR2: DFQATT, SNEGSKA (reference sequence). Trimming shortened V by 1 base and J by 4 bases, and 11 bases separated the two germline ends. The CDR3 length is 13 residues. The CDR3, as DNA: TGCAGTGCTAGAGCGGGGGTTAGGTACGAGCAGTACTTC. This encodes CSARAGVRYEQYF.